A single sample gave rise to the 24 T cell receptor beta chains below, sequenced in a study of T cells in Graves' hyperthyroidism and ophthalmopathy. Amplification yielded TCR beta CDR3 regions, with RNA transcripts as the source. Researchers ran a first-round RT-PCR on the TCR CDR3 using the HTBI primer set. Via MiXCR, TCRdb re-called the multiplex PCR reads, giving one row per CDR3 protein. This sample has under 600,000 distinct CDR3 sequences, with about a sixth found just once. The sequenced material came from blood. These receptors came from a woman aged 40 to 49 with Graves' ophthalmopathy.

V is TRBV11-2 and J is TRBJ2-3; 10 bases are shared with TRBD2. Losses at the gene ends were 7 bases for V and 0 bases for J; bases not matched to a gene: 7. Germline V gives CDR1 SGHAT, CDR2 FQNNGV. The CDR3 totals 16 residues. The CDR3 sequence: CASTIAGGPSTDTQYF. Written as DNA, the CDR3 is TGTGCCAGCACCATAGCGGGAGGACCCAGCACAGATACGCAGTATTTT. Full variable domain (rest looked up from reference TRBV11-2 and TRBJ2-3): EAGVAQSPRYKIIEKRQSVAFWCNPISGHATLYWYQQILGQGPKLLIQFQNNGVVDDSQLPKDRFSAERLKGVDSTLKIQPAKLEDSAVYLCASTIAGGPSTDTQYFGPGTRLTVL.

The chain is built from TRBV2 and TRBJ1-5, with D maybe TRBD1 (6 bases). Germline CDR1 SNHLY, CDR2 FYNNEI. V dropped 6 bases and J dropped 3 bases, with 12 bases sitting between them. The CDR3 extends over 14 amino acids. CDR3 in DNA: TGTGCCAGCAGGGACAGCGCTACCAATCAGCCCCAGCATTTT. Protein: CASRDSATNQPQHF.

J is TRBJ1-5 and V is TRBV19; D gene ambiguous. Germline CDR1 LNHDA, CDR2 SQIVND (reference sequence). The CDR3 contains 13 residues. V lost 4 bases and J 7 bases, leaving 11 bases between the germline ends. CDR3 sequence (DNA): TGTGCCAGTAGTACCTCCACAGTGCAGCCCCAGCATTTT. It translates to CASSTSTVQPQHF.

The chain employs TRBV6-1 and TRBJ2-1; the D is unclear. V shed 2 bases and J shed 5 bases, with 13 bases lying between them. Germline lookup yields CDR1 MNHNS and CDR2 SASEGT. There are 15 residues in the CDR3. The CDR3 is CASSEMARKDNEQFF. The DNA for the CDR3 is TGTGCCAGCAGTGAAATGGCTAGGAAGGACAATGAGCAGTTCTTC.

This clonotype was seen ten or more times. The chain joins TRBV11-2 to TRBJ2-7; D ambiguous. Per germline, CDR1 SGHAT and CDR2 FQNNGV. V was shortened by 5 bases and J by 7 bases, with 21 bases between the two germline ends. The CDR3 sequence is 15 residues long. The CDR3 DNA follows: TGTGCCAGCAGCAAGGCTCTAGTTGCTCCTGAAGAGCAGTACTTC. Translating gives CASSKALVAPEEQYF.

With respect to this clonotype: Since a much larger clone is just one base distant, this may be a read error. This chain connects TRBV27 to TRBJ2-3; 14 nucleotides align to TRBD2. V was pared by 10 bases and J by 3 bases, with 9 bases of the junction left unmatched. Germline CDR1 and CDR2: MNHEY and SMNVEV (reference sequence). The CDR3 runs 16 residues. CDR3 residues: CATETSGRGRTDTQYF. As DNA, the CDR3 is TGTGCCACCGAGACTAGCGGGAGGGGGAGGACAGATACGCAGTATTTT.

This clonotype was seen many times. The genes are TRBV30 and TRBJ1-1; D is undetermined. The V gene lost 7 bases and the J gene lost 6 bases, with 12 bases spanning the gap. Germline CDR1 GTSNPN, CDR2 SVGIG (reference sequence). The CDR3 runs 11 residues. The CDR3 coding sequence is TGTGCCTCCGGCGTGGGTGCTGAAGCTTTCTTT. This codes for CASGVGAEAFF.

This clonotype has ten or more counts. The chain is built from TRBV20-1 and TRBJ2-3; maybe TRBD1 (6 bases). Germline lookup yields CDR1 DFQATT and CDR2 SNEGSKA (reference sequence). Trimming took off 2 bases at V and 0 bases at J, with 18 bases between the two ends. The CDR3 is 17 amino acids. DNA of the CDR3: TGCAGTGCTAGATCACTGGGGGCCACCGGCAGCACAGATACGCAGTATTTT. Translated: CSARSLGATGSTDTQYF.

Notes on this clonotype: This may be a read error, as it is one base from a much larger clone. The chain recombines TRBV7-9 with TRBJ2-7, with 8 bases aligning to TRBD2. Germline CDR1 SEHNR, CDR2 FQNEAQ (reference sequence). CDR3 size: 14 residues. CDR3 sequence reads: CASSLNGRAYGQYF. The CDR3 DNA is TGTGCCAGCAGCTTAAACGGGAGGGCCTACGGGCAGTACTTC.

The J gene is TRBJ2-2, the V gene TRBV7-3, with 7 bases that match TRBD1. V dropped 5 bases and J dropped 4; count of bases not matched to a gene: 4. From germline, CDR1 is SGHTA and CDR2 FQGTGA. CDR3 length: 14 residues. DNA of the CDR3: TGTGCCAGCAGCACAGGGGTTTCCACCGGGGAGCTGTTTTTT. It is translated as CASSTGVSTGELFF.

The rearrangement links TRBV29-1 to TRBJ2-1, with D tentatively TRBD1 (6 bases). In germline, CDR1 is SQVTM, CDR2 ANQGSEA. The CDR3 sequence is 13 residues long. Trimming left V 7 bases short and J 4 bases short, with 14 bases between. For the CDR3, the DNA is TGCAGCGCGGAAAGGACAGATTACAATGAGCAGTTCTTC. Protein: CSAERTDYNEQFF.

In DNA form, the CDR3 reads TGTGCCACCAGTGATGGAGGGAGGGAGCAGTTCTTC. Translation: CATSDGGREQFF. The chain is built from TRBV24-1 and TRBJ2-1, with D perhaps matching TRBD2 (6 bases). CDR1 and CDR2 from the germline V gene are KGHDR and SFDVKD. This CDR3 is built from 12 residues. Trimming took off 3 bases at V and 10 bases at J, with 9 bases between the two ends.

This clonotype was seen many times. This sequence joins TRBV30 and TRBJ2-5; unclear D gene. V was pared by 4 bases and J by 1 base, with 10 bases between. Germline V gene lookup returns CDR1 GTSNPN and CDR2 SVGIG (reference sequence). The CDR3 covers 13 residues. CDR3 loop: CAWTRPSQETQYF. The CDR3 DNA reads as TGTGCCTGGACCAGGCCCTCCCAAGAGACCCAGTACTTC. Combining the CDR3 with reference TRBV30 and TRBJ2-5 gives the whole variable domain SQTIHQWPATLVQPVGSPLSLECTVEGTSNPNLYWYRQAAGRGLQLLFYSVGIGQISSEVPQNLSASRPQDRQFILSSKKLLLSDSGFYLCAWTRPSQETQYFGPGTRLLVL.

Many counts were recorded for this clonotype. V gene TRBV2 combines with J gene TRBJ2-1, with D perhaps assigned TRBD1 or TRBD2 (5 bases each). Per the germline V gene, CDR1 is SNHLY and CDR2 is FYNNEI. V dropped 7 bases and J dropped 6 bases, with 19 bases sitting between them. There are 15 residues in the CDR3. The CDR3 protein is CASNSRQRVRNEQFF. Here the CDR3 DNA reads TGTGCCAGCAATAGCCGACAGAGGGTTCGCAATGAGCAGTTCTTC.

This clonotype was seen repeatedly, ten times or more. The chain combines TRBV6-1 with TRBJ2-5; 10 bases are a match to TRBD2. From germline, CDR1 is MNHNS and CDR2 SASEGT. CDR3 size: 15 residues. The V and J ends lost 6 bases and 1 base, in that order; junction bases with no gene match: 5. This CDR3 reads CASRLAGATQETQYF. The DNA for the CDR3 is TGTGCCAGCAGGCTAGCGGGAGCGACCCAAGAGACCCAGTACTTC.

This chain's CDR3 is CASSYRGPGTDTQYF. The CDR3 DNA reads as TGTGCCAGCAGTTATAGGGGGCCGGGCACAGATACGCAGTATTTT. The V gene is TRBV6-2 or TRBV6-3, the J gene TRBJ2-3, with 7 nucleotides matching TRBD1. Germline loops: CDR1 MNHEY, CDR2 SVGEGT. J gave up 1 base and V 3 bases, and 4 bases lay outside the gene matches. The CDR3 is made up of 15 amino acids.

This clonotype has only a few counts. The chain carries TRBV20-1 and TRBJ2-1; 8 nucleotides align to TRBD2. The CDR3 contains 16 residues. Germline CDR1 DFQATT, CDR2 SNEGSKA (reference sequence). The ends lost 6 bases at V and 0 bases at J; junction bases unmatched: 10. The CDR3 DNA reads TGCAGTGCCCACGACCCGGGGGGGAGCTCCTACAATGAGCAGTTCTTC. Its translation is CSAHDPGGSSYNEQFF.

V gene TRBV7-3 combines with J gene TRBJ2-3; 10 bases line up with TRBD2. The trim removed 1 base at V and 3 bases at J, leaving 10 bases unmatched. Germline lookup yields CDR1 SGHTA and CDR2 FQGTGA. There are 18 residues in the CDR3. CDR3 sequence reads: CASSLNRPAGGPTDTQYF. The DNA of the CDR3 is TGTGCCAGCAGCTTAAACCGCCCAGCGGGGGGGCCTACAGATACGCAGTATTTT.

This clonotype was seen more than once but under ten times. The junction departs from germline at one end; a sequencing error may be responsible. V and J are TRBV19 and TRBJ1-5; no firm D call. The CDR3 is 13 residues long. Germline CDR1 LNHDA, CDR2 SQIVND (reference sequence). In DNA, the CDR3 is TGTGTCAGTAGTCCCAAACTAAATCAGCCCCAGCATTTT. Translated, it gives CVSSPKLNQPQHF.

This clonotype was counted only a few times. The V gene is TRBV6-1, the J gene TRBJ2-7, with TRBD1 identical over 8 bases. V lost 7 bases and J lost 5; bases outside the gene matches: 7. Looked up from germline, CDR1 is MNHNS and CDR2 is SASEGT. This CDR3 spans 13 amino acids. The CDR3 loop is CASKQTGEDEQYF. CDR3 bases: TGTGCCAGCAAGCAGACAGGGGAGGACGAGCAGTACTTC.

This clonotype was counted a few times. The chain combines TRBV29-1 with TRBJ2-5; the match to TRBD1 covers 8 bases. CDR3 length: 13 residues. Germline CDR1 is SQVTM and CDR2 is ANQGSEA. Trimming took 5 bases from V and 1 from J; bases not matched to a gene: 3. The chain's CDR3 is CSVQTGAQETQYF. As DNA, the CDR3 is TGCAGCGTTCAGACAGGGGCCCAAGAGACCCAGTACTTC. Filled out from reference TRBV29-1 and TRBJ2-5, the complete variable domain reads SAVISQKPSRDICQRGTSLTIQCQVDSQVTMMFWYRQQPGQSLTLIATANQGSEATYESGFVIDKFPISRPNLTFSTLTVSNMSPEDSSIYLCSVQTGAQETQYFGPGTRLLVL.

This chain joins TRBV5-1 and TRBJ2-5; the D gene is possibly TRBD1 (6 bases). Trimming took 4 bases from V and 3 from J, leaving 10 bases between them. The CDR3 runs to 13 residues. The germline CDR1 and CDR2 sequences are SGHRS and YFSETQ. CDR3 nucleotides: TGCGCCAGCAGCCCGGGACACGAAGAGACCCAGTACTTC. As protein: CASSPGHEETQYF.

This clonotype was recorded at least ten times. The chain is built from TRBV7-2 and TRBJ1-2, with 10 bases lining up with TRBD1. Per germline, CDR1 SGHTA and CDR2 FQGNSA. With V trimmed by 2 bases and J by 8 bases, 5 bases remained unmatched. The CDR3 spans 14 residues. The CDR3, as DNA: TGTGCCAGCAGCTTACTGGGACAGGGGATAGGCTACACCTTC. It is translated as CASSLLGQGIGYTF.

This clonotype was detected many times. This chain connects TRBV6-1 to TRBJ1-1; maybe TRBD1 (6 bases). Germline loops: CDR1 MNHNS, CDR2 SASEGT. CDR3 length: 14 residues. V lost 7 bases and J 3 bases, leaving 15 bases between the germline ends. CDR3 protein: CASTSNRVYTEAFF. DNA for the CDR3: TGTGCCAGCACTAGTAACAGGGTATACACTGAAGCTTTCTTT.